The 31 T cell receptor beta chains listed next were all sequenced from one sample in a study of blood T cell repertoires in COVID-19. Measured with immunoSEQ multiplex PCR; TCRdb has only the in-frame clones, and not every one. This sample has approximately 280,000 clones; 70% to 85% occur once, and the top ten carry more than 1.4%. The sequencing input was peripheral blood. These receptors were obtained from a human donor with COVID-19, enrolled during active disease. The donor label of this sample is uncertain.

The rearrangement joins TRBV29-1 to TRBJ1-1; no definite D call. The CDR3 spans 17 residues. Trimming pared 6 bases from V and 1 base from J, leaving 24 bases between. CDR1 and CDR2 from the germline V gene are SQVTM and ANQGSEA. CDR3 loop: CSVNQKVLGSGNTEAFF. For the CDR3, the DNA is TGCAGCGTGAATCAAAAAGTTCTGGGCAGCGGGAACACTGAAGCTTTCTTT. The variable domain in full, completed from reference TRBV29-1 and TRBJ1-1, reads SAVISQKPSRDICQRGTSLTIQCQVDSQVTMMFWYRQQPGQSLTLIATANQGSEATYESGFVIDKFPISRPNLTFSTLTVSNMSPEDSSIYLCSVNQKVLGSGNTEAFFGQGTRLTVV.

The chain links TRBV28 to TRBJ2-5; 7 bases are a match to TRBD2. The CDR3 totals 15 residues. Germline V lookup: CDR1 MDHEN, CDR2 SYDVKM. V dropped 3 bases and J dropped 4; count of bases not matched to a gene: 8. The CDR3 loop reads CASSLGGEGGETQYF. DNA for the CDR3: TGTGCCAGCAGTTTGGGAGGGGAGGGCGGAGAGACCCAGTACTTC.

This chain uses TRBV5-1 with TRBJ1-1, with a weak D call TRBD1 (5 bases). Germline-derived CDR1 and CDR2 are SGHRS and YFSETQ. Trimming removed 0 bases at V and 10 bases at J, with 10 bases between. The CDR3 totals 12 residues. Written as DNA, the CDR3 is TGCGCCAGCAGCTTGGGGGCAGGGATAGCTTTCTTT. Its translation is CASSLGAGIAFF.

The chain links TRBV27 to TRBJ2-7, with 7 bases matching TRBD1. From germline, CDR1 is MNHEY and CDR2 SMNVEV (reference sequence). This CDR3 spans 14 amino acids. J gave up 3 bases and V 8 bases, and 10 bases lay outside the gene matches. The CDR3 nucleotides read TGTGCCAGCCAGGGGGTCCTGGATGGCTACGAGCAGTACTTC. Translated: CASQGVLDGYEQYF.

The chain joins TRBV18 to TRBJ1-4, with TRBD1 matching 7 bases. V lost 0 bases to trimming and J lost 2 bases; unmatched junction nucleotides: 3. There are 16 residues in the CDR3. Looked up from germline, CDR1 is KGHSH and CDR2 is LQKENI. In nucleotides, the CDR3 is TGTGCCAGCTCACCACCCACAGGGGCGACTAATGAAAAACTGTTTTTT. Its translation is CASSPPTGATNEKLFF.

A few counts support this clone. The V gene is TRBV5-1, the J gene TRBJ2-1, with D possibly being TRBD2 (6 bases). V lost 3 bases, J lost 7 bases, and 17 bases lay in between. Germline V gene lookup returns CDR1 SGHRS and CDR2 YFSETQ. This CDR3 has 15 residues. The CDR3 nucleotides are TGCGCCAGCAGCTCCCCATTGGCGGGAAGTAATGAGCAGTTCTTC. Translating gives CASSSPLAGSNEQFF.

The V call is TRBV11-3, the J call TRBJ2-2; 7 nucleotides align to TRBD1. The germline gives CDR1 SGHNT, CDR2 YENEEA. The V and J ends lost 6 bases and 1 base, in that order; junction bases with no gene match: 5. The CDR3 contains 15 residues. The CDR3 region is CASSSGTVNTGELFF. The CDR3 region has the DNA TGTGCCAGCAGTTCCGGGACAGTGAACACCGGGGAGCTGTTTTTT.

As regards this clone: Other DNA variants within this sample encode the same CDR3. The rearrangement joins TRBV3-1 (or the pseudogene TRBV3-2) to TRBJ1-5; perhaps TRBD1 as D (5 bases). The V gene's germline CDR1 is LGHDT and CDR2 YNNKEL (reference sequence). The CDR3 contains 14 residues. The V and J ends lost 0 bases and 2 bases respectively, with 5 bases between them. The CDR3 here is CASSQDRGNQPQHF. In DNA form, the CDR3 reads TGTGCCAGCAGCCAAGACAGGGGCAATCAGCCCCAGCATTTT.

This clone was counted a few times. The chain uses TRBV10-3 and TRBJ1-1; 9 bases align to TRBD1. V gave up 10 bases and J gave up 6 bases; unmatched junction bases: 9. The CDR3 consists of 13 residues. Germline V gives CDR1 ENHRY, CDR2 SYGVKD. CDR3 nucleotide sequence: TGTGCCACACAACGGGACAGGGAGGCTGAAGCTTTCTTT. Amino acid sequence: CATQRDREAEAFF.

This chain joins TRBV2 and TRBJ1-3; no reliable D call. Trimming pared 10 bases from V and 0 bases from J, leaving 13 bases between. The length of the CDR3 is 14 residues. Per the germline V gene, CDR1 is SNHLY and CDR2 is FYNNEI. CDR3 sequence reads: CAKQVSSSGNTIYF. CDR3 nucleotides: TGTGCCAAACAAGTTTCCAGCTCTGGAAACACCATATATTTT.

The chain couples TRBV27 to TRBJ1-2, with 9 nucleotides matching TRBD1. CDR1 and CDR2 (germline): MNHEY, SMNVEV (reference sequence). The CDR3 totals 12 residues. V was clipped by 6 bases and J by 7 bases; unmatched bases: 3. CDR3 protein: CASRGTGPGYTF. The DNA for the CDR3 is TGTGCCAGCAGGGGGACAGGGCCTGGCTACACCTTC.

This chain connects TRBV3-1 (or the pseudogene TRBV3-2) to TRBJ2-7; a weak D match, TRBD2 (6 bases). CDR3 length equals 16 residues. Looked up from germline, CDR1 is LGHDT and CDR2 is YNNKEL (reference sequence). V lost 1 base and J 11 bases, leaving 24 bases between the germline ends. In nucleotides, the CDR3 is TGTGCCAGCAGCCAAGCCTCCCCGGGCGCTAGCGCTGTAAAGTACTTC. This encodes CASSQASPGASAVKYF.

The chain couples TRBV6-6 to TRBJ2-1; TRBD1 is a possible D gene (5 bases). This CDR3 region has 14 residues. The ends were cut back, 6 bases at V and 8 bases at J, with 17 bases in the middle. The V gene's germline CDR1 is MNHNY and CDR2 SVGAGI (reference sequence). The CDR3 loop is CASSTLGPRDEQFF. For the CDR3, the DNA is TGTGCCAGCAGCACCCTAGGGCCCAGGGATGAGCAGTTCTTC.

There are a few counts of this clone. The V and J genes are TRBV28 and TRBJ2-5, with D perhaps matching TRBD2 (5 bases). The V and J ends lost 1 base and 5 bases respectively, with 11 bases between them. The CDR3 has 14 amino acids. Germline values: CDR1 MDHEN, CDR2 SYDVKM. DNA of the CDR3: TGTGCCAGCAGTTTATCCCGGACTCGGGAGACCCAGTACTTC. It yields the protein CASSLSRTRETQYF.

The chain employs TRBV28 and TRBJ1-5, with D perhaps TRBD1 (5 bases). The CDR3 is 16 amino acids. The germline V gene encodes CDR1 MDHEN and CDR2 SYDVKM. Trimming left V 7 bases short and J 3 bases short, with 19 bases between. The CDR3 bases are TGTGCCAGCACCAACCGGGACTTCGGAACCAATCAGCCCCAGCATTTT. It specifies CASTNRDFGTNQPQHF.

The chain carries TRBV29-1 and TRBJ2-1; 8 bases match TRBD1. The CDR3 sequence is 16 residues long. Losses at the gene ends were 6 bases for V and 0 bases for J; bases not matched to a gene: 10. Germline V gene data show CDR1 as SQVTM and CDR2 as ANQGSEA. The chain's CDR3 is CSVAGGRESSYNEQFF. The CDR3 DNA follows: TGCAGCGTGGCAGGGGGCCGGGAAAGCTCCTACAATGAGCAGTTCTTC.

The CDR3 DNA reads TGTGCCAGCAGCGTAGGGACAGGCTACTACAATGAGCAGTTCTTC. This codes for CASSVGTGYYNEQFF. The chain couples TRBV9 to TRBJ2-1, with 7 positions matching TRBD1. CDR3 length equals 15 residues. The V segment lost 0 bases and the J segment 3 bases; nucleotides outside the gene matches: 3. Germline V gene lookup returns CDR1 SGDLS and CDR2 YYNGEE.

CDR3 protein: CASSFDSLYGYTF. The CDR3 nucleotides are TGTGCCAGCAGCTTCGACAGCCTCTATGGCTACACCTTC. The rearrangement links TRBV11-2 to TRBJ1-2, with D maybe TRBD1 (5 bases). In germline, CDR1 is SGHAT, CDR2 FQNNGV. V lost 3 bases and J 4 bases, leaving 9 bases between the germline ends. The CDR3 is 13 amino acids.

The rearrangement links TRBV21-1 to TRBJ2-7; TRBD1, the table's D call, was not compared with the DNA. TRBV21-1 is a known pseudogene. The CDR3 consists of 14 residues. The CDR3 coding sequence is TGTGCCAGCAGCAATGGGACAGGGGTCCACGAGCAGTACTTC. This encodes CASSNGTGVHEQYF.

This chain uses TRBV4-3 with TRBJ1-5; 7 bases agree with TRBD1. V shed 2 bases, J shed 5 bases, and the junction held 12 bases outside the gene matches. The CDR3 is made up of 17 amino acids. The germline gives CDR1 LGHNA, CDR2 YSLEER. In DNA form, the CDR3 reads TGCGCCAGCAGCCAATCCGCATCGGTACAGGGGCATCAGCCCCAGCATTTT. The encoded protein is CASSQSASVQGHQPQHF.

CDR3 nucleotides: TGTGCCAGCAGCTTAACCCGGCAGCGGGAGAGCGCCCAGTACTTC. This gives the protein CASSLTRQRESAQYF. The chain couples TRBV7-3 to TRBJ2-5; 8 nucleotides align to TRBD2. The CDR3 is 15 residues long. Trimming at V came to 0 bases and at J to 9 bases, leaving 9 bases not matched to a gene. Per the germline V gene, CDR1 is SGHTA and CDR2 is FQGTGA. The entire variable domain, with the rest obtained from reference TRBV7-3 and TRBJ2-5, is as follows: GAGVSQTPSNKVTEKGKYVELRCDPISGHTALYWYRQSLGQGPEFLIYFQGTGAADDSGLPNDRFFAVRPEGSVSTLKIQRTERGDSAVYLCASSLTRQRESAQYFGPGTRLLVL.

The J gene is TRBJ1-4, the V gene TRBV5-1; D not certain. Germline V gives CDR1 SGHRS, CDR2 YFSETQ. The CDR3 loop spans 17 amino acids. The V gene lost 4 bases and the J gene lost 1 base, with 17 bases spanning the gap. The CDR3 is CASSPSTGLGTNEKLFF. DNA for the CDR3: TGCGCCAGCAGCCCCAGTACGGGTCTTGGAACTAATGAAAAACTGTTTTTT.

The rearrangement joins TRBV4-3 to TRBJ1-1; a weak D match, TRBD1 (6 bases). V gave up 4 bases and J gave up 4 bases, with 13 bases separating them. The germline gives CDR1 LGHNA, CDR2 YSLEER. The CDR3 runs 14 residues. The CDR3 loop reads CASSRTRGGTEAFF. CDR3 DNA: TGCGCCAGCAGCCGTACAAGAGGGGGCACTGAAGCTTTCTTT.

The gene calls are TRBV6-1 and TRBJ1-6, with no clear D. Per germline, CDR1 MNHNS and CDR2 SASEGT. This CDR3 is 14 amino acids long. Trimming stripped 3 bases from V and 7 bases from J, with 10 bases between. The CDR3 reads CASSDVRANSPLHF. The CDR3 coding sequence is TGTGCCAGCAGTGACGTCCGTGCGAATTCACCCCTCCACTTT.

The rearrangement uses TRBV6-5 and TRBJ1-1; tentative D call: TRBD1 (5 bases). This CDR3 comprises 15 residues. Germline V lookup: CDR1 MNHEY, CDR2 SVGAGI. Trimming took 5 bases from V and 9 from J, leaving 22 bases between them. The DNA of the CDR3 is TGTGCCAGCAGTCCCCTCCAGCCGGGGGAGACGAAAGCTTTCTTT. Amino acids: CASSPLQPGETKAFF.

This clone was recorded a few times. The J gene is TRBJ1-5, the V gene TRBV7-3; TRBD1 matches 7 bases. Losses at the gene ends were 3 bases for V and 6 bases for J; bases not matched to a gene: 2. Germline-derived CDR1 and CDR2 are SGHTA and FQGTGA. The CDR3 runs to 13 residues. CDR3 nucleotide sequence: TGTGCCAGCAGCTTGACAGGGACTCAGCCCCAGCATTTT. Translating it yields CASSLTGTQPQHF.

The chain couples TRBV5-6 to TRBJ1-5, with a weak D call TRBD1 (5 bases). Germline assignment: CDR1 SGHDT and CDR2 YYEEEE. With 1 base removed from V and 6 bases from J, the gap between germline ends came to 14 bases. The CDR3 extends over 15 amino acids. The CDR3 DNA reads as TGTGCCAGCAGCTTGCTGGGGGGTGAGGGTCAGCCCCAGCATTTT. This sequence encodes CASSLLGGEGQPQHF.

This clone was found once. A read error may account for a junction end that differs from germline. The chain couples TRBV7-2 to TRBJ1-1, with D maybe TRBD1 (5 bases). Germline V gene lookup returns CDR1 SGHTA and CDR2 FQGNSA. The CDR3 sequence is 14 residues long. In DNA, the CDR3 is TGTGCCAGCAGTTTAGGGGTTGGAGGGACTGAAGCTTTCTTT. Its translation is CASSLGVGGTEAFF.

The chain has TRBV6-1 and TRBJ2-7, with 12 bases aligning to TRBD1. Germline V CDR1 and CDR2: MNHNS, SASEGT. V was clipped by 5 bases and J by 6 bases; unmatched bases: 5. The length of the CDR3 is 14 residues. The chain's CDR3 is CASSSGQGASEQYF. CDR3 nucleotide sequence: TGTGCCAGCAGTTCGGGACAGGGGGCAAGCGAGCAGTACTTC.

The chain combines TRBV30 with TRBJ1-3, with D unclear. Germline V gene lookup returns CDR1 GTSNPN and CDR2 SVGIG (reference sequence). This CDR3 has 15 amino acids. The ends were cut back, 1 base at V and 2 bases at J, with 12 bases in the middle. The CDR3 sequence: CAWSDGRDPGNTIYF. In DNA form, the CDR3 reads TGTGCCTGGAGTGATGGGCGGGATCCTGGAAACACCATATATTTT.

The gene calls are TRBV11-3 and TRBJ2-3, with TRBD1 matching 11 bases. J lost 2 bases, V lost 5 bases, and 6 bases had no gene match. This CDR3 comprises 16 residues. CDR1 and CDR2 (germline): SGHNT, YENEEA. The CDR3 loop is CASSAGQGDHTDTQYF. The CDR3 DNA sequence: TGTGCCAGCAGCGCGGGACAGGGGGACCACACAGATACGCAGTATTTT.